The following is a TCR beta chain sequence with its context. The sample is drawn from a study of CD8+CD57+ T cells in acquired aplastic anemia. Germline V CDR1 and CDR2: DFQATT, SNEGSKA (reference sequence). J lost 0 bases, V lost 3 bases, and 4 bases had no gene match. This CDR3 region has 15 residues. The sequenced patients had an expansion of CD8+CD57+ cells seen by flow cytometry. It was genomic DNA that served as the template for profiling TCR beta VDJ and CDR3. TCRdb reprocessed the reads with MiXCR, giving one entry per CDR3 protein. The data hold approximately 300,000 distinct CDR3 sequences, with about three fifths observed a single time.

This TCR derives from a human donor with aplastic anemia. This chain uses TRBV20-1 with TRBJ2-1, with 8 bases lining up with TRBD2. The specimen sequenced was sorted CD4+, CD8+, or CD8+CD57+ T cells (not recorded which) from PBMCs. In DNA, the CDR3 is TGCAGTGCTAGCGGGGGGGCCTACTCCTACAATGAGCAGTTCTTC. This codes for CSASGGAYSYNEQFF.